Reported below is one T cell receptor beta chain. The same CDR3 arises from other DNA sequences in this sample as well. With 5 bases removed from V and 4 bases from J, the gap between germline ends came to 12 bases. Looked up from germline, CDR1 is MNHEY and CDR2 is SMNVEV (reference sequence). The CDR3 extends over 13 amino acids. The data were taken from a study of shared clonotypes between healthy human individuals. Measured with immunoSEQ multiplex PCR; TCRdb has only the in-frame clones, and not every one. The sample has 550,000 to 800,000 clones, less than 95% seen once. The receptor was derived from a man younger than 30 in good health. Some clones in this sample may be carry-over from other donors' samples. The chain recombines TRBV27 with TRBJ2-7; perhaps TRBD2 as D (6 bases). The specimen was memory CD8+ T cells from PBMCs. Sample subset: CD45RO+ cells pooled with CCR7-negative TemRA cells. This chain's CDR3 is CASSPRGGYEQYF. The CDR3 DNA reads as TGTGCCAGCAGTCCACGAGGAGGGTACGAGCAGTACTTC.